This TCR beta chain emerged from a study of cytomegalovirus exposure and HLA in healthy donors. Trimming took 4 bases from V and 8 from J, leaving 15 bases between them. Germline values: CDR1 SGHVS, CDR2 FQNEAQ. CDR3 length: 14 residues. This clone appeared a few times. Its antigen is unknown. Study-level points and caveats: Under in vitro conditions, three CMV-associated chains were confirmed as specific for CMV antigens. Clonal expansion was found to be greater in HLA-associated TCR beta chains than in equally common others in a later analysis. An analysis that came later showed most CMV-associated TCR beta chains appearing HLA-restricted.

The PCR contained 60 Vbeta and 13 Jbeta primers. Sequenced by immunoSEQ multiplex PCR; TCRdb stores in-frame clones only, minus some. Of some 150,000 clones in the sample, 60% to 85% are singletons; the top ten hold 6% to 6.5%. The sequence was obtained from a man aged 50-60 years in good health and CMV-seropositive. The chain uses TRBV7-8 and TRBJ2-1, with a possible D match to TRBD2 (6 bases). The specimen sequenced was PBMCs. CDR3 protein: CASSSWGVRDEQFF. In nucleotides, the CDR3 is TGTGCCAGCAGCTCTTGGGGGGTGCGAGATGAGCAGTTCTTC.